This TCR beta chain emerged from a study of T cell responses to AZD1222 COVID-19 vaccine. Germline-derived CDR1 and CDR2 are GTSNPN and SVGIG (reference sequence). This CDR3 contains 13 residues. Trimming left V 2 bases short and J 0 bases short, with 5 bases between. Study conclusions and caveats: With dominance at 160-218 and 743-854, vaccine-associated CD4 TCRs spanned spike. At study baseline, merely six AZD1222 recipients were seropositive. Repertoires were collected only later (after the peak T cell response had occurred).

The protocol was immunoSEQ multiplex PCR, while the TCRdb copy is restricted to in-frame clones and leaves out a portion. The repertoire holds 100,000 to 150,000 clones, with 88% as singletons. About this clone itself: Its antigen is unidentified.

This sequence joins TRBV30 and TRBJ1-5; no clear D gene. This specimen was peripheral blood, taken on day 0 of AZD1222 vaccination. The source is an adult in good health. The CDR3: CAWSPYSNQPQHF. CDR3 bases: TGTGCCTGGAGTCCCTATAGCAATCAGCCCCAGCATTTT. The variable domain in full, with the rest retrieved from reference TRBV30 and TRBJ1-5, is SQTIHQWPATLVQPVGSPLSLECTVEGTSNPNLYWYRQAAGRGLQLLFYSVGIGQISSEVPQNLSASRPQDRQFILSSKKLLLSDSGFYLCAWSPYSNQPQHFGDGTRLSIL.